The present T cell receptor beta chain was sequenced within a study of cytomegalovirus exposure and HLA in healthy donors. Study-level results: A later analysis found common viral pathogens apparently linked to several of the most significant clusters. Relative to the approximately 700-donor mean, N-insertions were reportedly fewer in an Asian-associated ancestry cluster in a later analysis. Cytomegalovirus status, reportedly, was diagnosed with high specificity and sensitivity by the classifier.

Amplification used 60 Vbeta primers and 13 Jbeta primers. Libraries were prepared by immunoSEQ multiplex PCR; TCRdb keeps only in-frame clonotypes and omits some of them. This sample carries under 150,000 clones, approximately 82% of them seen once, and the ten largest clones take roughly 1.4%. CDR1 is LNHDA, CDR2 SQIVND, per germline (reference sequence). V lost 2 bases and J lost 2, with 13 bases in between. This CDR3 is built from 15 residues. The donors were healthy bone marrow donors. With respect to this clone: Its cognate antigen is unknown.

This chain connects TRBV19 to TRBJ2-7; D is unclear. The material sequenced was PBMCs. This sequence originates from a man aged 30 to 45 in good health and CMV-seropositive. CDR3 DNA sequence: TGTGCCAGTAGTATACCCGGTGGCAGGACCTACGAGCAGTACTTC. It specifies CASSIPGGRTYEQYF.